This T cell receptor (beta chain) was documented in a study of T cells after yellow fever vaccination. Overall study findings and caveats: Weaker overall was a secondary response that nonetheless peaked faster, on day 5 versus 15.

Trimming left V 4 bases short and J 3 bases short, with 23 bases between. Germline-derived CDR1 and CDR2 are SGDLS and YYNGEE. The CDR3 sequence is 18 residues long. TCRdb recomputed calls from the 5' RACE reads with MiXCR, one row per CDR3 protein. This sample has about 210,000 distinct CDR3 sequences, with approximately 3% found just once. This clonotype was seen at least ten times. Antigen specificity is unknown. This receptor was obtained from a man younger than 35 who received the YFV17D yellow fever vaccine. The material sequenced was CD4+ T cells sorted from PBMCs, taken 10 days after the yellow fever booster vaccination. The rearrangement links TRBV9 to TRBJ1-3, with a tentative D call TRBD1 (5 bases). The CDR3 region has the DNA TGTGCCAGCAGCCGGACCCTAAGAGGGACTTCCGGTGGAAACACCATATATTTT. Protein product: CASSRTLRGTSGGNTIYF.